This T cell receptor (beta chain) was sequenced for a study of blood T cell repertoires in COVID-19. About the study: There were acute and convalescent COVID-19 samples, and they came from the United States, Italy and Spain. T cells, B-cell-depleted T cells, or PBMCs provided the cDNA or gDNA that served as material.

Per the authors' pipeline: Nucleated cell counts were estimated from reference gene primer amplification. Using immunoSEQ multiplex PCR, the repertoire was profiled, and TCRdb retains in-frame clones only, with some absent. V and J calls and clone size come straight from that table; D and trimming were deduced from the DNA. The table includes hundreds of thousands of clones, roughly 90% detected once. The ends were cut back, 2 bases at V and 1 base at J, with 8 bases in the middle. CDR3 length: 15 residues. Germline values: CDR1 MNHNS, CDR2 SASEGT. The sequence was obtained from a woman aged 30 to 39 with active or convalescent COVID-19. Source material: peripheral blood. The rearrangement links TRBV6-1 to TRBJ2-2, with D unresolved. The CDR3 sequence: CASSELVENTGELFF. The CDR3 DNA follows: TGTGCCAGCAGTGAATTGGTAGAGAACACCGGGGAGCTGTTTTTT.